This passage covers 9 T cell receptor beta chains from one sample sequenced in a study of tissue T cells after allogeneic stem cell transplantation. Repertoires were generated with immunoSEQ multiplex PCR, while TCRdb's copy carries only in-frame clones and drops some. The sample holds around 50,000 clones, over 70% seen once. The sample comprised sorted cells pooled from one or two spleens. The receptor source for this set is a pool of C57BL/6 mice in good health.

Points on this clone: Gene names denote mouse genes. The read stops 1 residue short of the end of the CDR3; the missing end is completed from the germline J gene. The chain uses TRBV3 and TRBJ2-2, with a possible D match to TRBD2 (7 bases). V was trimmed by 4 bases and J by 4 bases, leaving 13 bases between them. CDR1 and CDR2 from the germline V gene are SNHLY and FYNGKV (reference sequence). CDR3 size: 15 residues. This CDR3 reads CASSSDRGGTGQLYF. The part of the CDR3 DNA that was read is TGTGCCAGCAGCTCAGATAGGGGGGGCACCGGGCAGCTCTAC.

A remark on this clone: Gene and germline names: mouse. The read halts 1 residue ahead of the CDR3 end, with the missing end drawn from the germline J gene. The chain couples TRBV31 to TRBJ1-1; D remains unclear. This CDR3 comprises 12 residues. V lost 2 bases to trimming and J lost 0 bases, with 4 bases between them. Germline lookup yields CDR1 GKSSPN and CDR2 SITVG. CDR3 DNA, as far as it was read: TGTGCCTGGAGTACAACAAACACAGAAGTCTTC. Protein product: CAWSTTNTEVF. The whole CDR3 protein is CAWSTTNTEVFF.

Note on this clone: The genes are named according to mouse. The read ends 1 residue before the CDR3 terminus; that terminus is restored from the germline J gene. The chain combines TRBV13-2 with TRBJ1-2; D remains ambiguous. The CDR3 consists of 10 residues. Per the germline V gene, CDR1 is NNHNN and CDR2 is SYGAGS (reference sequence). V was cut by 8 bases and J by 2 bases, with 4 bases left in between. The CDR3 region is CASGNSDYTF. The CDR3 DNA, read in part, is TGTGCCAGTGGGAACTCCGACTACACC.

On this clone itself: Here the gene names and germline are mouse. The same CDR3 arises from other DNA sequences in this sample as well. CDR3 bases read: TGTGCCAGCGGTGGCCGGGACTCCCAAGACACCCAGTAC. Encoded protein: CASGGRDSQDTQY. Given in full, the CDR3 is CASGGRDSQDTQYF. The chain links TRBV13-2 to TRBJ2-5, with D perhaps TRBD2 (6 bases). Read coverage stops 1 residue before the CDR3 terminus; the germline J gene supplies the remainder. Trimming took off 3 bases at V and 2 bases at J, with 10 bases between the two ends. Germline V gene sequence: CDR1 NNHNN, CDR2 SYGAGS (reference sequence). The CDR3 consists of 14 residues.

On this clone itself: Here the gene names and germline are mouse. The CDR3 is cut off 1 residue early in the read; its end comes from the germline J gene. The chain combines TRBV5 with TRBJ2-2; no reliable D call. This CDR3 comprises 15 residues. Germline values: CDR1 LGHNA, CDR2 YNLKQL (reference sequence). Trimming took off 0 bases at V and 3 bases at J, with 8 bases between the two ends. The sequenced part of the CDR3 DNA is TGTGCCAGCAGCCAAGATCGGCAGGACACCGGGCAGCTCTAC. Translated, it gives CASSQDRQDTGQLY. The entire CDR3 is CASSQDRQDTGQLYF.

As to this clone: The listed genes are named as in mouse. Coverage ceases 1 residue before the CDR3 finishes, and the germline J gene fills in the end. The J gene is TRBJ2-3, the V gene TRBV20; 7 bases map to TRBD1. The CDR3 runs 13 residues. Germline V gene sequence: CDR1 GFQATS, CDR2 STVNSAI. V trimming: 2 bases; J trimming: 1 base; junction bases outside the gene matches: 0. CDR3 DNA (partial): TGTGGTGCTAGGACAGGGGGTGCAGAAACGCTGTAT. It specifies CGARTGGAETLY. The whole CDR3 protein reads CGARTGGAETLYF.

On this clone: Germline and genes: mouse. The read terminates 1 residue before the CDR3 end, so the remaining end is supplied by the germline J gene. V gene TRBV3 combines with J gene TRBJ2-7; D unresolved. The CDR3 runs to 13 residues. Germline V gene data show CDR1 as SNHLY and CDR2 as FYNGKV (reference sequence). Between the trimmed V and J ends, which lost 0 bases and 4 bases, there was a span of 7 bases. CDR3 protein: CASSLALLYEQYF. The CDR3 DNA, read in part, is TGTGCCAGCAGCTTAGCGCTACTGTATGAACAGTAC.

A word on this clone: Gene labels here are mouse ones. The CDR3 is cut off 1 residue early in the read; its end comes from the germline J gene. This chain uses TRBV17 with TRBJ1-4; 11 nucleotides align to TRBD1. From germline, CDR1 is MNHDT and CDR2 YYDKIL. CDR3 length equals 16 residues. V lost 3 bases and J lost 4; bases outside the gene matches: 4. Partial CDR3 DNA: TGTGCTAGCAGTAGCCGGACAGGGGGCGGCAACGAAAGATTATTT. This codes for CASSSRTGGGNERLF. The complete CDR3 protein is CASSSRTGGGNERLFF.

In the case of this clone: Each gene name is a mouse one. The CDR3 goes on 1 residue after the read ends, and that part is filled in from the germline J gene. The same CDR3 is also encoded by other DNA sequences in this sample. This rearrangement joins TRBV12-2 to TRBJ2-5, with a tentative D call TRBD1 (6 bases). The CDR3 loop spans 13 amino acids. Looked up from germline, CDR1 is SGHLS and CDR2 is HYDKME. Trimming shortened V by 1 base and J by 4 bases, and 8 bases separated the two germline ends. The CDR3 bases that were read are TGTGCCAGCTCTCTGGCAGGGGAAGACACCCAGTAC. As protein: CASSLAGEDTQY. The full CDR3 sequence reads CASSLAGEDTQYF. The full variable domain, its missing parts supplied by reference TRBV12-2 and TRBJ2-5, is NSGVVQSPRYIIKGKGERSILKCIPISGHLSVAWYQQTQGQELKFFIQHYDKMERDKGNLPSRFSVQQFDDYHSEMNMSALELEDSAVYFCASSLAGEDTQYFGPGTRLLVL.